This T cell receptor (beta chain) came from a study of neurological immune-mediated disorders. Of note for this clonotype: A read error may explain this, as a much larger clone is one base away.

CDR1 is MDHEN and CDR2 is SYDVKM in the germline V gene. The CDR3 runs to 14 residues. As for time point: longitudinal time-point 3. TCRdb independently ran MiXCR on the 5' RACE reads; one entry per CDR3 protein. The sample includes roughly 100,000 distinct CDR3 sequences, under 14% of them seen just once. Sequenced: PBMCs. This receptor was identified in a female donor with HTLV-1-associated myelopathy (HAM/TSP). The J gene is TRBJ2-7, the V gene TRBV28; TRBD1 matches at 7 bases. CDR3 residues: CSSSTKGASYEQYF. The CDR3 DNA is TGTTCCAGCAGTACCAAGGGGGCCTCCTACGAGCAGTACTTC.